A single T cell receptor beta chain is shown here with its context. The antigen is not known. The source of the sample is a study of cytomegalovirus exposure and HLA in healthy donors. The study, taken as a whole, reports: Later genetic work tied a missense DCLRE1C variant to beta-chain V and J trimming. Using the classifier, cytomegalovirus status was reportedly diagnosed with high specificity and sensitivity.

Researchers ran the PCR with 60 Vbeta and 13 Jbeta primers. The data were produced by immunoSEQ multiplex PCR, yet TCRdb's version contains in-frame clones alone and is incomplete. The repertoire holds roughly 130,000 clones, with 73% as singletons. The receptor was derived from a woman between 40 and 55 years old in good health and CMV-seropositive. The specimen was PBMCs.

The CDR3 coding sequence is TGTGCCAGTAGTTACCACGGGCTAGCGGAGTCCACAGATACGCAGTATTTT. Translating it yields CASSYHGLAESTDTQYF. This chain uses TRBV19 with TRBJ2-3; 7 nucleotides match TRBD2. Germline assignment: CDR1 LNHDA and CDR2 SQIVND (reference sequence). The CDR3 covers 17 residues. J gave up 2 bases and V 5 bases, and 13 bases lay outside the gene matches. Full variable domain (remainder filled in from reference TRBV19 and TRBJ2-3): DGGITQSPKYLFRKEGQNVTLSCEQNLNHDAMYWYRQDPGQGLRLIYYSQIVNDFQKGDIAEGYSVSREKKESFPLTVTSAQKNPTAFYLCASSYHGLAESTDTQYFGPGTRLTVL.